Listed below are T cell receptor beta chains from one sample, sequenced in a study of blood T cell repertoires in COVID-19. Libraries were prepared by immunoSEQ multiplex PCR; TCRdb keeps only in-frame clonotypes and omits some of them. The data hold 200,000 to 250,000 clones, with over 80% observed a single time. Sequenced sample: peripheral blood. These receptors all come from a man younger than 45 with COVID-19, enrolled during active disease. Both conserved end residues are part of each CDR3. D genes are given only for firm matches. Expanded clones get a size class; other rows say once, few or many, or leave the size out.

clone_size	cdr3_length	d_call	v_call	j_call	cdr3_aa	cdr3_nt
-	15	TRBD1	TRBV11-2	TRBJ1-1	CASGMTGGWGTEAFF	TGTGCCAGCGGCATGACAGGGGGCTGGGGCACTGAAGCTTTCTTT
-	14	-	TRBV7-8	TRBJ2-5	CASSLVAVTETQYF	TGTGCCAGCAGCTTAGTCGCGGTAACTGAGACCCAGTACTTC
-	15	TRBD1	TRBV19	TRBJ1-1	CASSRSGTVNTEAFF	TGTGCCAGTAGCCGATCCGGGACAGTGAACACTGAAGCTTTCTTT
-	18	TRBD2	TRBV7-9	TRBJ2-5	CASQPGGRLAVGGETQYF	TGTGCCAGCCAGCCCGGGGGGCGACTAGCGGTGGGAGGAGAGACCCAGTACTTC
-	18	TRBD1	TRBV5-5	TRBJ1-2	CASSLDGDRAEHRGGYTF	TGTGCCAGCAGCTTGGATGGGGACAGGGCTGAACACCGAGGAGGCTACACCTTC
few	15	TRBD1	TRBV27	TRBJ1-6	CASSLYRGNNSPLHF	TGTGCCAGCAGTTTATACAGGGGGAACAATTCACCCCTCCACTTT
once	15	TRBD2	TRBV29-1	TRBJ2-7	CSRTDLAGETYEQYF	TGCAGCCGAACCGACCTAGCGGGAGAGACCTACGAGCAGTACTTC
once	11	-	TRBV28	TRBJ1-2	CASVQWDGYTF	TGTGCCTCGGTACAGTGGGATGGCTACACCTTC
-	14	TRBD1	TRBV5-4	TRBJ1-1	CASSPGQGETEAFF	TGTGCCAGCAGCCCGGGACAGGGGGAAACTGAAGCTTTCTTT
-	15	TRBD1	TRBV19	TRBJ2-7	CASTAQGVGSYEQYF	TGTGCCAGTACCGCACAGGGGGTGGGCTCCTACGAGCAGTACTTC
-	15	TRBD1	TRBV7-6	TRBJ1-2	CASSLVAGGHYGYTF	TGTGCCAGCAGCTTAGTAGCAGGGGGTCATTATGGCTACACCTTC
once	14	TRBD2	TRBV6-2/TRBV6-3	TRBJ2-7	CASSPGLAFYEQYF	TGTGCCAGCAGCCCGGGACTAGCGTTCTACGAGCAGTACTTC
-	13	-	TRBV18	TRBJ2-3	CASSPPLADTQYF	TGTGCCAGCTCACCACCACTCGCAGATACGCAGTATTTT
-	18	TRBD2	TRBV7-3	TRBJ2-2	CASSTHSSGTSGGGELFF	TGTGCCAGCAGCACCCATAGTTCCGGGACTAGCGGGGGCGGGGAGCTGTTTTTT
-	14	TRBD1	TRBV2	TRBJ1-3	CASKPGQGGNTIYF	TGTGCCAGCAAGCCGGGACAGGGTGGAAACACCATATATTTT
-	11	-	TRBV20-1	TRBJ2-3	CSARDRGTQYF	TGCAGTGCTAGAGATCGGGGAACGCAGTATTTT
-	15	TRBD2	TRBV7-3	TRBJ2-7	CASSLGTSGSYEQYF	TGTGCCAGCAGCTTAGGGACTAGCGGCTCCTACGAGCAGTACTTC
-	13	-	TRBV28	TRBJ2-7	CASSLGSRYEQYF	TGTGCCAGCAGTTTAGGTTCGAGATACGAGCAGTACTTC
-	16	TRBD2	TRBV7-2	TRBJ2-2	CASSSSAGGPTGELFF	TGTGCCAGCAGCAGCTCAGCGGGGGGACCCACCGGGGAGCTGTTTTTT
-	15	-	TRBV28	TRBJ1-4	CASSLSLATNEKLFF	TGTGCCAGCAGTTTGAGCCTTGCAACTAATGAAAAACTGTTTTTT
-	15	-	TRBV4-3	TRBJ1-4	CASSQDRGLNEKLFF	TGCGCCAGCAGCCAAGACAGGGGCCTTAATGAAAAACTGTTTTTT
-	13	TRBD2	TRBV10-3	TRBJ2-3	CAIRETGGDTQYF	TGTGCCATCAGGGAGACGGGGGGAGATACGCAGTATTTT
-	14	-	TRBV5-1	TRBJ1-3	CASSLAGTGNTIYF	TGCGCCAGCAGCTTGGCAGGGACTGGAAACACCATATATTTT
once	18	TRBD2	TRBV7-2	TRBJ2-7	CASSLAHGKLAGDYEQYF	TGTGCCAGCAGCTTAGCGCATGGGAAACTAGCGGGGGACTACGAGCAGTACTTC
-	18	TRBD2	TRBV27	TRBJ2-7	CASSLFASGSPELYEQYF	TGTGCCAGCAGTTTATTTGCTAGCGGGAGTCCCGAGTTATACGAGCAGTACTTC
-	14	TRBD2	TRBV24-1	TRBJ2-1	CATSDPGGYNEQFF	TGTGCCACCAGTGATCCGGGGGGCTACAATGAGCAGTTCTTC
-	13	-	TRBV5-1	TRBJ2-2	CASNMDISGELFF	TGCGCCAGCAACATGGACATTTCCGGGGAGCTGTTTTTT
-	11	TRBD1	TRBV29-1	TRBJ1-2	CSVGTEYGYTF	TGCAGCGTCGGGACAGAATATGGCTACACCTTC
few	16	TRBD2	TRBV7-2	TRBJ2-3	CASRASSGVGPDTQYF	TGTGCCAGCAGGGCGTCTAGCGGGGTTGGACCTGATACGCAGTATTTT
-	14	-	TRBV6-5	TRBJ2-7	CASSSSDRNYEQYF	-
-	17	TRBD1	TRBV19	TRBJ2-7	CASSQNNRGVYSYEQYF	TGTGCCAGTAGCCAAAATAACAGGGGCGTCTACTCCTACGAGCAGTACTTC
-	13	-	TRBV20-1	TRBJ1-5	CSASATEYQPQHF	TGCAGTGCTAGTGCGACAGAGTATCAGCCCCAGCATTTT
-	14	TRBD1	TRBV19	TRBJ2-7	CASSIRDRGYEQYF	TGTGCCAGTAGTATAAGGGACAGGGGCTACGAGCAGTACTTC
-	17	-	TRBV7-3	TRBJ1-1	CASSPQGGAGRKTEAFF	TGTGCCAGCAGCCCCCAGGGTGGCGCTGGGAGGAAGACTGAAGCTTTCTTT
-	14	TRBD1	TRBV28	TRBJ2-7	CASTTGQGSYEQYF	TGTGCCAGCACGACTGGACAGGGATCCTACGAGCAGTACTTC
few	16	TRBD1	TRBV24-1	TRBJ2-7	CATSATPGQGTYEQYF	TGTGCCACCAGTGCCACCCCGGGACAGGGTACCTACGAGCAGTACTTC
-	14	TRBD1	TRBV19	TRBJ1-5	CASSAGQGYQPQHF	TGTGCCAGTAGTGCGGGACAGGGGTATCAGCCCCAGCATTTT
few	15	TRBD1	TRBV9	TRBJ1-1	CASSVTGGMNTEAFF	TGTGCCAGCAGCGTAACAGGGGGCATGAACACTGAAGCTTTCTTT
once	14	-	TRBV7-2	TRBJ2-7	CASTLGVYQYEQYF	TGTGCCAGCACCCTAGGGGTGTATCAGTACGAGCAGTACTTC
-	14	TRBD2	TRBV5-4	TRBJ2-1	CASSSTSVYNEQFF	TGTGCCAGCAGCTCGACTAGCGTCTACAATGAGCAGTTCTTC
-	13	-	TRBV5-6	TRBJ2-7	CASSPPLASEQYF	TGTGCCAGCAGCCCCCCGCTTGCGTCAGAGCAGTACTTC
-	18	-	TRBV4-3	TRBJ2-7	CASSQNLAEDLSPYEQYF	TGCGCCAGCAGCCAAAACTTGGCAGAAGACTTGAGTCCCTACGAGCAGTACTTC